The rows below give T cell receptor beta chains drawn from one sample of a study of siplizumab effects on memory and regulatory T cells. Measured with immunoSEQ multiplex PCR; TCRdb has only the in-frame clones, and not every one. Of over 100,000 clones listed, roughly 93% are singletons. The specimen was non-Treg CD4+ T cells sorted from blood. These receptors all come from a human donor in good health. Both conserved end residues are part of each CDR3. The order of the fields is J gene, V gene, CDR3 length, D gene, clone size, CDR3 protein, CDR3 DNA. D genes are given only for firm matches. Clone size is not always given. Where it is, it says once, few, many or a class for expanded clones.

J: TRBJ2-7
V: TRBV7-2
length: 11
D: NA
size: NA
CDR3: CASSPSYEQYF
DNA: TGTGCCAGCAGCCCGTCCTACGAGCAGTACTTC

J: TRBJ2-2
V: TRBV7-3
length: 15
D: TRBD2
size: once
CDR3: CASSFAGGYTGELFF
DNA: TGTGCCAGCAGCTTCGCGGGGGGATACACCGGGGAGCTGTTTTTT

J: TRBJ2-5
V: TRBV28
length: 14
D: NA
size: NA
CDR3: CASSLLRGQETQYF
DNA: TGTGCCAGCAGTTTATTAAGGGGTCAAGAGACCCAGTACTTC

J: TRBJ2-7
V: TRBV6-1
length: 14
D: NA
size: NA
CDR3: CASSNQGGAYEQYF
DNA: TGTGCCAGCAGCAACCAGGGGGGCGCCTACGAGCAGTACTTC

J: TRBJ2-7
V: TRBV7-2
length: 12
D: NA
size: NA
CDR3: CASSPDSPEQYF
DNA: TGTGCCAGCAGCCCCGACAGTCCGGAGCAGTACTTC

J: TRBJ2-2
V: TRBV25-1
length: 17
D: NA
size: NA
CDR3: CASSRSWGSANTGELFF
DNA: TGTGCCAGCAGTAGATCATGGGGGAGTGCGAACACCGGGGAGCTGTTTTTT

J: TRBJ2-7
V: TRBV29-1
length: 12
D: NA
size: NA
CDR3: CSVGDGTYEQYF
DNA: TGCAGCGTTGGGGACGGGACCTACGAGCAGTACTTC

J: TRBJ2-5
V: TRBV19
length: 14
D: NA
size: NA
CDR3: CASSIGGLGETQYF
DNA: TGTGCCAGTAGTATAGGAGGGTTGGGAGAGACCCAGTACTTC

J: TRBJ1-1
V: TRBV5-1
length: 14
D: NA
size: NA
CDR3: CASNNGPGYTEAFF
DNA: TGCGCCAGCAATAATGGACCCGGATACACTGAAGCTTTCTTT

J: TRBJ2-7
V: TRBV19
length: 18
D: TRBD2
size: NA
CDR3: CASSIRTSGGRSSYEQYF
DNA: TGTGCCAGTAGTATACGGACTAGCGGGGGCCGAAGCTCCTACGAGCAGTACTTC

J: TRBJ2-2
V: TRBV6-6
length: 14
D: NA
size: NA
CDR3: CASWRTANTGKLFF
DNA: TGTGCCAGCTGGAGGACGGCGAACACCGGGAAGCTGTTTTTT

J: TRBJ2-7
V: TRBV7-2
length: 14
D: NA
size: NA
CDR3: CASSSANMPYEQYF
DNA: TGTGCCAGCAGCTCGGCAAACATGCCCTACGAGCAGTACTTC

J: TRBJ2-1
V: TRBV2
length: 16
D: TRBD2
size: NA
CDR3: CASSFMIAGAGWGWLF
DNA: TGTGCCAGCAGTTTTATGATAGCGGGGGCCGGGTGGGGATGGCTCTTC

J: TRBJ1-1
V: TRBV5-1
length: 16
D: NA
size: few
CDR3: CASSSSDVFPNTEAFF
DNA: TGCGCCAGCAGCTCCTCGGACGTTTTCCCGAACACTGAAGCTTTCTTT

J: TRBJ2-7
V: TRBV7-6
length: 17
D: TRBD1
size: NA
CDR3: CASSLGVGTGPYNEQYF
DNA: TGTGCCAGCAGCTTAGGAGTAGGGACAGGGCCATACAACGAGCAGTACTTC

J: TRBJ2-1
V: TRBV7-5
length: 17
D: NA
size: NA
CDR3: CVRSSSADGVEYNEQFF
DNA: TGTGTCAGAAGCTCGTCGGCGGACGGGGTCGAATACAATGAGCAGTTCTTC

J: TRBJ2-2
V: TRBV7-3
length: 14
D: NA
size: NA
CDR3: CASSSDSNTGELFF
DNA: TGTGCCAGCAGCTCCGATTCGAACACCGGGGAGCTGTTTTTT

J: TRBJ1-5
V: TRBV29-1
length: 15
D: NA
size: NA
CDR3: CSAKGAGVGNQPQHF
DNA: TGCAGCGCCAAGGGTGCAGGGGTCGGCAATCAGCCCCAGCATTTT

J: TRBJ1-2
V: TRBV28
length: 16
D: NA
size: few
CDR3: CATPTSDRTANYGYTF
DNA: TGTGCCACACCGACAAGCGACAGGACCGCTAACTATGGCTACACCTTC

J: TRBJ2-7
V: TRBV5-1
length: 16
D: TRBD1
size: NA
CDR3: CASSITRDRGPYEQYF
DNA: TGCGCCAGCAGCATCACCCGGGACAGGGGGCCCTACGAGCAGTACTTC

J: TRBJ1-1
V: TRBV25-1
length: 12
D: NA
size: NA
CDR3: CASSEWRGGAFF
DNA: TGTGCCAGCAGTGAATGGAGGGGGGGTGCTTTCTTT

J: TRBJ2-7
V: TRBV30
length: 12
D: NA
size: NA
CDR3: CAWSRAPYEQYF
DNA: TGTGCCTGGTCCCGGGCGCCCTACGAGCAGTACTTC

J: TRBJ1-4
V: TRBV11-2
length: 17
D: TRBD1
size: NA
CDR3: CASSPGTANFFNEKLFF
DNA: TGTGCCAGCAGCCCGGGGACAGCAAATTTTTTTAATGAAAAACTGTTTTTT

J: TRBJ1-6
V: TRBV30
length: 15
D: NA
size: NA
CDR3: CAWSADLTYNSPLHF
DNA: TGTGCCTGGAGTGCCGATTTGACCTATAATTCACCCCTCCACTTT

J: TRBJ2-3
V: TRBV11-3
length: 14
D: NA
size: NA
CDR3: CASSSEPNTDTQYF
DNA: TGTGCCAGCAGCTCCGAACCGAACACAGATACGCAGTATTTT

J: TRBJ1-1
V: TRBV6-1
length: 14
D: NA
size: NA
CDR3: CASSSTLGAAEAFF
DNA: TGTGCCAGCAGTTCAACGCTGGGGGCGGCTGAAGCTTTCTTT

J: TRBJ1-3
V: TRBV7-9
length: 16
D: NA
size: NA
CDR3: CASSLGVQGSGNTIYF
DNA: TGTGCCAGCAGCTTAGGAGTTCAGGGATCTGGAAACACCATATATTTT

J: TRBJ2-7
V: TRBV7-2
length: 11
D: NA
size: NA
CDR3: CASSASYEQYF
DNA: TGTGCCAGCAGCGCCTCCTACGAGCAGTACTTC

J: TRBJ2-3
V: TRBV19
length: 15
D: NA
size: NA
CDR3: CASTRGQTVTDTQYF
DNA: TGTGCCAGTACCCGCGGACAGACCGTCACAGATACGCAGTATTTT

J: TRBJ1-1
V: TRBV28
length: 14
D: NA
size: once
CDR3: CASSLRRENTEAFF
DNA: TGTGCCAGCAGTTTACGTCGGGAGAACACTGAAGCTTTCTTT

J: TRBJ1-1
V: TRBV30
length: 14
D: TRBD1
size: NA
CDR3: CAWSEGQGSTEAFF
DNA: TGTGCCTGGAGTGAGGGACAGGGGAGCACTGAAGCTTTCTTT

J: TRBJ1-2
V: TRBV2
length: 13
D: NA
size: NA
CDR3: CASSEQGNYGYTF
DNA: TGTGCCAGCAGTGAACAGGGCAACTATGGCTACACCTTC

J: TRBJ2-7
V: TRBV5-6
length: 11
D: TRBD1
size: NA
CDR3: CASTSGGEQYF
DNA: TGTGCCAGCACCTCAGGGGGCGAGCAGTACTTC

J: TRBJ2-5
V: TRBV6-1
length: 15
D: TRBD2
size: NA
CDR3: CASTARGTPQETQYF
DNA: TGTGCCAGCACTGCGCGGGGGACGCCCCAAGAGACCCAGTACTTC